The following is a TCR beta chain sequence with its context. Antigen: not known. The data originate from a study of T-cell reconstitution after alpha-beta-depleted transplantation in children. Study-wide results and caveats: Reportedly, alpha-beta T cells present about two months post-transplant originated from several hundred expanded clones of graft origin. Surviving recipient T cells and intrathymic progenitors accounted for some patients' high TCRbeta diversity at day 60. Newly generated T cells supplied most T-cell counts and diversity one year post-transplant.

Molecular barcoding with unique molecular identifiers was used for the TCRbeta library. TCRdb re-called the PCR reads with MiXCR, one entry per CDR3 protein. The sample includes 100,000 or so distinct CDR3 sequences, around a sixth of them seen just once. V dropped 6 bases and J dropped 4 bases, with 12 bases sitting between them. This CDR3 is built from 13 residues. Germline-derived CDR1 and CDR2 are DFQATT and SNEGSKA (reference sequence). The receptor comes from a male patient aged 2 to 10 who had a stem cell transplant for acute lymphoblastic leukemia, so the T cells may come from the graft donor. J is TRBJ2-2 and V is TRBV20-1; tentative D call: TRBD1 (5 bases). Sample: PBMCs, mostly from graft donor cells, taken 180 days after TCRalphabeta/CD19-depleted stem cell transplant. CDR3 loop: CSAEETVTGELFF. CDR3 nucleotides: TGCAGTGCGGAAGAGACAGTCACCGGGGAGCTGTTTTTT.